These 14 T cell receptor beta chains were all obtained from the same sample, sequenced in a study of T cell repertoires in cytomegalovirus infection. Each CDR3 protein gets one entry after TCRdb re-called the reads with MiXCR. Of about 480,000 distinct CDR3 sequences in the sample, roughly 34% were seen once. For these TCRs, the target antigens are not known. The sample in question was cultured PBMCs, obtained from culture after CMV antigen stimulation. The receptors come from a human donor in good health (CMV status not recorded). Some clones in this sample may be carry-over from other donors' samples.

The CDR3 nucleotides read TGTGCCAGCTCCGACGGATACAGGGGCCGAGCTTATGGCTACACCTTC. Translation: CASSDGYRGRAYGYTF. V usage is TRBV6-1 and J usage is TRBJ1-2; 7 nucleotides align to TRBD1. The CDR3 extends over 16 amino acids. J gave up 5 bases and V 8 bases, and 17 bases lay outside the gene matches. Germline CDR1 MNHNS, CDR2 SASEGT.

The rearrangement joins TRBV11-3 to TRBJ2-6; 10 nucleotides align to TRBD1. V shed 5 bases, J shed 0 bases, and the junction held 4 bases outside the gene matches. The CDR3 contains 17 residues. Germline CDR1 and CDR2: SGHNT and YENEEA. CDR3 sequence reads: CASSQGQGISGANVLTF. CDR3 DNA sequence: TGTGCCAGCAGCCAGGGACAGGGGATCTCTGGGGCCAACGTCCTGACTTTC.

The chain employs TRBV28 and TRBJ1-6; D uncertain. CDR3 length equals 14 residues. Germline CDR1 is MDHEN and CDR2 is SYDVKM. Trimming cost V 2 bases and J 7 bases, with 9 bases left between them. As DNA, the CDR3 is TGTGCCAGCAGTTTAAGCGGGCTGAATTCACCCCTCCACTTT. Amino acid sequence: CASSLSGLNSPLHF.

This clonotype was recorded at least ten times. V is TRBV7-2 and J is TRBJ2-3, with 8 bases aligning to TRBD1. CDR3 length: 17 amino acids. J lost 0 bases, V lost 5 bases, and 10 bases had no gene match. From germline, CDR1 is SGHTA and CDR2 FQGNSA. The CDR3 bases are TGTGCCAGCAGCACAGCTCCGGGACAGGCGAGCACAGATACGCAGTATTTT. It codes for CASSTAPGQASTDTQYF.

This clonotype is a singleton in its sample. This chain uses TRBV11-2 with TRBJ2-1; D might be TRBD2 (6 bases). In germline, CDR1 is SGHAT, CDR2 FQNNGV. Deletions cut 5 bases from V and 7 bases from J, with 15 bases between. The CDR3 is made up of 14 amino acids. CDR3: CASSDGTSRNEQFF. CDR3 in DNA: TGTGCCAGCAGCGACGGGACTTCCCGGAATGAGCAGTTCTTC.

This clonotype came up a few times. This chain joins TRBV7-2 and TRBJ2-3; TRBD2 aligns across 7 bases. The CDR3 sequence is 17 residues long. Germline V gives CDR1 SGHTA, CDR2 FQGNSA. V trimming: 1 base; J trimming: 2 bases; junction bases outside the gene matches: 9. CDR3 residues: CASSLVVGSGYTDTQYF. The CDR3 DNA reads TGTGCCAGCAGCTTAGTTGTCGGTAGCGGGTACACAGATACGCAGTATTTT.

The sample holds a few counts of this clonotype. The chain uses TRBV7-2 and TRBJ2-5; the D is unclear. Germline V gene sequence: CDR1 SGHTA, CDR2 FQGNSA. The CDR3 is 13 residues long. Between the trimmed V and J ends, which lost 3 bases and 2 bases, there was a span of 7 bases. The CDR3 protein is CASSFPPQETQYF. In nucleotides, the CDR3 is TGTGCCAGCAGCTTCCCGCCTCAAGAGACCCAGTACTTC.

This clonotype turned up a few times. V is TRBV7-6 and J is TRBJ2-7, with D possibly being TRBD2 (5 bases). CDR1 is SGHVS and CDR2 is FNYEAQ in the germline V gene. The CDR3 length is 20 residues. The germline V and J ends were trimmed by 2 bases and 1 base, with 27 bases remaining between them. CDR3 sequence (DNA): TGTGCCAGCAGCTTACGCCCCGCCCTCTCCTCACGGGGATTTTCCTACGAGCAGTACTTC. Amino acids: CASSLRPALSSRGFSYEQYF.

The sample holds a few counts of this clonotype. The CDR3 loop is CASSLVKAIEAFF. The CDR3 DNA follows: TGTGCCAGCAGTCTTGTGAAGGCTATAGAAGCTTTCTTT. This chain joins TRBV28 and TRBJ1-1; the D is unclear. In germline, CDR1 is MDHEN, CDR2 SYDVKM. This CDR3 is 13 amino acids long. V shed 5 bases and J shed 8 bases, with 15 bases lying between them.

This clonotype was observed a few times. V and J are TRBV12-3 or TRBV12-4 and TRBJ1-2, with TRBD1 identical over 7 bases. Trimming cost V 6 bases and J 7 bases; bases outside gene matches: 8. The CDR3 has 13 residues. The CDR3 nucleotides read TGTGCCAGCAGGGTGGGACAGTATGGTGGCTACACCTTC. Translated, it gives CASRVGQYGGYTF.

The CDR3 here is CSVEPTSGNTIYF. As DNA, the CDR3 is TGCAGCGTTGAACCCACCTCAGGAAACACCATATATTTT. The genes are TRBV29-1 and TRBJ1-3; D gene unclear. V dropped 2 bases and J dropped 4 bases, with 9 bases sitting between them. Germline V gene data show CDR1 as SQVTM and CDR2 as ANQGSEA. This CDR3 region has 13 residues.

This clonotype was seen a few times. The chain has TRBV7-6 and TRBJ1-5; possible D gene TRBD1, 5 bases. V lost 0 bases and J 5 bases, leaving 14 bases between the germline ends. Germline V gives CDR1 SGHVS, CDR2 FNYEAQ. The CDR3 runs 16 residues. Here the CDR3 DNA reads TGTGCCAGCAGCTTAGCGGGTATTGGGGGGGATCAGCCCCAGCATTTT. Translated: CASSLAGIGGDQPQHF.

The rearrangement uses TRBV12-3 or TRBV12-4 and TRBJ2-1, with D possibly TRBD2 on 6 matching bases. V lost 5 bases and J lost 3, with 14 bases in between. This CDR3 has 15 amino acids. CDR3 loop: CASSPPGGVYNEQFF. DNA of the CDR3: TGTGCCAGCAGTCCCCCGGGCGGGGTCTACAATGAGCAGTTCTTC.

The genes are TRBV24-1 and TRBJ2-1, with 7 bases aligning to TRBD2. V shed 6 bases, J shed 3 bases, and the junction held 7 bases outside the gene matches. Per the germline V gene, CDR1 is KGHDR and CDR2 is SFDVKD. The CDR3 covers 15 residues. Here the CDR3 DNA reads TGTGCCACCAGTATCCTTGGGGGGGACTACAATGAGCAGTTCTTC. Its translation: CATSILGGDYNEQFF.